The 5 T cell receptor beta chains presented below share a single source sample, sequenced in a study of T cell responses to AZD1222 COVID-19 vaccine. The data were produced by immunoSEQ multiplex PCR, yet TCRdb's version contains in-frame clones alone and is incomplete. The table records some 80,000 clones, approximately 85% of them present only once. This sample comprised peripheral blood, obtained on day 0 of MenACWY control vaccination. Every receptor here comes from an adult in good health.

CDR3 sequence (DNA): TGCGCCAGCAGTCTGCTATGGGACAGGGGGGGGAATGAGCAGTTCTTC. It translates to CASSLLWDRGGNEQFF. The rearrangement joins TRBV23-1 to TRBJ2-1; 11 bases are a match to TRBD1. TRBV23-1 is flagged as an ORF with uncertain function. CDR3 size: 16 residues. The J segment lost 7 bases and the V segment lost 4 bases, leaving 9 bases of the junction unmatched.

This chain joins TRBV29-1 and TRBJ1-1, with D tentatively TRBD1 (5 bases). Germline values: CDR1 SQVTM, CDR2 ANQGSEA. The CDR3 length is 12 residues. Trimming left V 7 bases short and J 4 bases short, with 13 bases between. The CDR3 DNA reads TGCAGCGCCGAGGGAGGGGTCACTGAAGCTTTCTTT. Protein product: CSAEGGVTEAFF.

V and J are TRBV12-3 or TRBV12-4 and TRBJ1-5; D gene ambiguous. This CDR3 has 12 residues. V dropped 6 bases and J dropped 9 bases, with 12 bases sitting between them. CDR3 coding DNA: TGTGCCAGCAGGCAGGCCCGGGGGCCCCAGCATTTT. Protein: CASRQARGPQHF.

This sequence joins TRBV9 and TRBJ2-5; TRBD2 aligns across 12 bases. The germline V gene encodes CDR1 SGDLS and CDR2 YYNGEE. CDR3 length equals 18 residues. V shed 0 bases, J shed 3 bases, and the junction held 9 bases outside the gene matches. This CDR3 reads CASSVDVLAGGREETQYF. CDR3 nucleotides: TGTGCCAGCAGCGTAGATGTACTAGCGGGGGGCCGGGAAGAGACCCAGTACTTC.

The CDR3 loop is CASSLDSEGTEAFF. In DNA, the CDR3 is TGTGCCAGCAGCTTAGACTCGGAGGGGACTGAAGCTTTCTTT. The rearrangement joins TRBV7-2 to TRBJ1-1; the D gene is possibly TRBD1 (5 bases). This CDR3 contains 14 residues. The germline V gene encodes CDR1 SGHTA and CDR2 FQGNSA. Trimming removed 1 base from V and 5 bases from J, with 11 bases in between. The full variable domain, rest sourced from reference TRBV7-2 and TRBJ1-1, is GAGVSQSPSNKVTEKGKDVELRCDPISGHTALYWYRQSLGQGLEFLIYFQGNSAPDKSGLPSDRFSAERTGGSVSTLTIQRTQQEDSAVYLCASSLDSEGTEAFFGQGTRLTVV.